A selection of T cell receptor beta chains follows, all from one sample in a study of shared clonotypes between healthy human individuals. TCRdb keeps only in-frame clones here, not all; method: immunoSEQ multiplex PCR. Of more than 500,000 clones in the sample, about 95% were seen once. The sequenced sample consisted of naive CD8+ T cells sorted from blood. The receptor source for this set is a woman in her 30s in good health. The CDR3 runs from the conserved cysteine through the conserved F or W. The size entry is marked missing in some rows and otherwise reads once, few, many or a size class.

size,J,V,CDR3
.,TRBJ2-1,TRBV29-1,CSSWGGGNEQFF
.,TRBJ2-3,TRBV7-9,CASSDGTDTQYF
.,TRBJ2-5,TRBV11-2,CASSLAGEGQETQYF
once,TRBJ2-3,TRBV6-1,CASSEGQYYTDTQYF
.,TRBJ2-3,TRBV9,CASSPGLAGGDTQYF
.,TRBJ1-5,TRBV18,CASSLGMEPQHF
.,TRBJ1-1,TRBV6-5,CASRGGLNTEAFF
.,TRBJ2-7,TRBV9,CASSEGQQPTYEQYF
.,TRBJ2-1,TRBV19,CASSPRPRYDNEQFF
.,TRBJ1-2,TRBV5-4,CASSLDPGINYGYTF
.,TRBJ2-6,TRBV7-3,CASSLRSGLSGANVLTF
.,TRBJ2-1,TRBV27,CASRPGTSANEQFF
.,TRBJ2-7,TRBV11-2,CASSLVVAEMGYEQYF
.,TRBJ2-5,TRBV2,CASSDAGGGETQYF
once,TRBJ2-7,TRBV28,CASSFRRPSYEQYF
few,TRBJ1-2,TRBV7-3,CASSLTAADGYTF
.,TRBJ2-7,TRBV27,CASSLEGSSYEQYF
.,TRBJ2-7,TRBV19,CASSIDTEEGFAYEQYF
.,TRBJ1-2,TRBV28,CASATWEGLGGGYTF
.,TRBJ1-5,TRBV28,CASSPGQGQPQHF
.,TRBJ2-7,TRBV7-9,CATSIDRASYEQYF
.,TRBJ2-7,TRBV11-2,CASSSFRWSSYEQYF
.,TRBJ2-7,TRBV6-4,CASSAPFYGSYEQYF
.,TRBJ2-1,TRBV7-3,CASSLIAGEYNEQFF
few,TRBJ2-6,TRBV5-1,CASSFGAEGANVLTF
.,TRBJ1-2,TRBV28,CASSFLYGTRANYGYTF
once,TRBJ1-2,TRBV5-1,CASSLDRGGGYTF
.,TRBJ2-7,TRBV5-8,CASSSGQGGNYEQYF
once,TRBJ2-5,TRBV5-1,CASSLSGPTQGETQYF